This TCR beta chain was recovered during a study of blood T cell repertoires in COVID-19. Across the whole study: Sites across the United States, Italy and Spain contributed samples from acute and convalescent COVID-19. PBMCs, B-cell-depleted T cells, or T cells provided the cDNA or gDNA that made up the material.

Followed over time, Seattle patients had been enrolled while infection was active. Study processing details: Nucleated cell number was recorded as an estimate derived from reference gene primer amplification. Some clones are missing from TCRdb's copy, which holds only in-frame ones; the method was immunoSEQ multiplex PCR. The V and J calls and clone size were taken over from that table, and D and trimming were inferred from the DNA. This table holds about 38,000 clones, about 76% found once. The specimen sequenced was peripheral blood. The TCR was taken from a man in his 70s with COVID-19, enrolled during active disease.

This chain's CDR3 is CASSQGVGGGQPQHF. The CDR3 DNA reads TGCGCCAGCAGCCAAGGGGTGGGGGGAGGTCAGCCCCAGCATTTT. The genes are TRBV4-1 and TRBJ1-5, with D maybe TRBD1 (5 bases). CDR3 length: 15 residues. V shed 1 base and J shed 6 bases, with 13 bases lying between them. Germline-derived CDR1 and CDR2 are MGHRA and YSYEKL.